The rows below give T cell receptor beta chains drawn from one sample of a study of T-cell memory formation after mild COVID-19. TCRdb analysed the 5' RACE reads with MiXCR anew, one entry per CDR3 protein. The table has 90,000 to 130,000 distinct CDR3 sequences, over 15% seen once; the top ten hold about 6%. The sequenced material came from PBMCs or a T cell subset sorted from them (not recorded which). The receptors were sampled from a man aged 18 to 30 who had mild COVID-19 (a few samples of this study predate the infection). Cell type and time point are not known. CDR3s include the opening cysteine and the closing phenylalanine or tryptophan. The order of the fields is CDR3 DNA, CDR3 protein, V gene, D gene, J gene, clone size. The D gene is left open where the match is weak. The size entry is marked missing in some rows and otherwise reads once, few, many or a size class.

DNA: TGCGCCAGCCTTCGGACCCCGAACACCGGGGAGCTGTTTTTT
CDR3: CASLRTPNTGELFF
V: TRBV5-1
D: -
J: TRBJ2-2
size: -

DNA: TGTGCCAGCAAGGCGGAGGAGAACACTGAAGCTTTCTTT
CDR3: CASKAEENTEAFF
V: TRBV2
D: -
J: TRBJ1-1
size: -

DNA: TGCGCCAGCAGTCGGACGGATTTCTACGAGCAGTACTTC
CDR3: CASSRTDFYEQYF
V: TRBV5-1
D: -
J: TRBJ2-7
size: many

DNA: TGTGCCAGCAGCCGACAGCCGGGCGAGCAGTACTTC
CDR3: CASSRQPGEQYF
V: TRBV9
D: -
J: TRBJ2-7
size: few

DNA: TGTGCCAGCAGTCCGGGACCAATAATCGCTGAAGCTTTCTTT
CDR3: CASSPGPIIAEAFF
V: TRBV6-2/TRBV6-3
D: -
J: TRBJ1-1
size: few

DNA: TGTGCCAGCAGATTATCTAGCGGGGGGGCTTCGGCTGAGCAGTTCTTC
CDR3: CASRLSSGGASAEQFF
V: TRBV12-3/TRBV12-4
D: TRBD2
J: TRBJ2-1
size: -

DNA: TGTGCCAGCAGACGACTAGCGGGGGGGAACACCGGGGAGCTGTTTTTT
CDR3: CASRRLAGGNTGELFF
V: TRBV6-5
D: TRBD2
J: TRBJ2-2
size: few

DNA: TGCGCCAGCAGCCTCCTATGGGCGGGGAGCACAGATACGCAGTATTTT
CDR3: CASSLLWAGSTDTQYF
V: TRBV5-1
D: -
J: TRBJ2-3
size: -

DNA: TGCGCCAGCAGCCAAGTAATAACAGGGGATGGCTACACCTTC
CDR3: CASSQVITGDGYTF
V: TRBV4-3
D: TRBD1
J: TRBJ1-2
size: few

DNA: TGTGCCAGCAGCCGGGGGGTTTCGAGGGAGACCCAGTACTTC
CDR3: CASSRGVSRETQYF
V: TRBV6-5
D: TRBD2
J: TRBJ2-5
size: -

DNA: TGCAGTGCCGCCATAGCGGGGGGTTTAGAGACCCAGTACTTC
CDR3: CSAAIAGGLETQYF
V: TRBV20-1
D: TRBD2
J: TRBJ2-5
size: many

DNA: TGCGCCAGCAGCCAAGATGGCGGGGTGGGAGCTTTCTTT
CDR3: CASSQDGGVGAFF
V: TRBV4-1
D: -
J: TRBJ1-1
size: few

DNA: TGCGCCAGCAGCCCGGGGACAGGAGAACTGTTTTTT
CDR3: CASSPGTGELFF
V: TRBV5-1
D: TRBD1
J: TRBJ1-4
size: few

DNA: TGTGCCAGCAGTCGGGACAGGACAAGCACAGATACGCAGTATTTT
CDR3: CASSRDRTSTDTQYF
V: TRBV7-3
D: TRBD1
J: TRBJ2-3
size: few

DNA: TGTGCCAGCAGCGTAACGGGACAGGGGAGGACTGAAGCTTTCTTT
CDR3: CASSVTGQGRTEAFF
V: TRBV7-2
D: TRBD1
J: TRBJ1-1
size: -

DNA: TGTGCCAGCACCCCCGGGAGAAACACTGAAGCTTTCTTT
CDR3: CASTPGRNTEAFF
V: TRBV7-2
D: -
J: TRBJ1-1
size: few

DNA: TGCAGTGCTAGTGCTAGCGGGGGGAACAATGAGCAGTTCTTC
CDR3: CSASASGGNNEQFF
V: TRBV20-1
D: TRBD2
J: TRBJ2-1
size: -

DNA: TGTGCCACCAGCAGTAGACAGGGTGAAACCTACAATGAGCAGTTCTTC
CDR3: CATSSRQGETYNEQFF
V: TRBV15
D: TRBD1
J: TRBJ2-1
size: few

DNA: TGTGCCACCCGAAGGGACAGGGGGAATCAGCCCCAGCATTTT
CDR3: CATRRDRGNQPQHF
V: TRBV15
D: TRBD1
J: TRBJ1-5
size: -

DNA: TGTGCCAGCAGCCAAGATCTGGGGAGCGGGGGACCTCCCTACGAGCAGTACTTC
CDR3: CASSQDLGSGGPPYEQYF
V: TRBV4-2
D: TRBD2
J: TRBJ2-7
size: -

DNA: TGCAGTGCTGGGACTAGCGGGGGGGCCGGCAATGAGCAGTTCTTC
CDR3: CSAGTSGGAGNEQFF
V: TRBV20-1
D: TRBD2
J: TRBJ2-1
size: many

DNA: TGTGCCAGCAGCTCTAGCGGGGCCACAGATACGCAGTATTTT
CDR3: CASSSSGATDTQYF
V: TRBV7-9
D: TRBD2
J: TRBJ2-3
size: few

DNA: TGTGCCAGCAGTTTAGCGGGGAGTAATTCACCCCTCCACTTT
CDR3: CASSLAGSNSPLHF
V: TRBV12-3/TRBV12-4
D: -
J: TRBJ1-6
size: -

DNA: TGTGCCAGCAGCTTGGACGGCACTGAAGCTTTCTTT
CDR3: CASSLDGTEAFF
V: TRBV5-4
D: -
J: TRBJ1-1
size: -

DNA: TGTGCCAGCAGCCCGACAGGGGATGTGCAGTACTTC
CDR3: CASSPTGDVQYF
V: TRBV6-5
D: TRBD1
J: TRBJ2-7
size: -